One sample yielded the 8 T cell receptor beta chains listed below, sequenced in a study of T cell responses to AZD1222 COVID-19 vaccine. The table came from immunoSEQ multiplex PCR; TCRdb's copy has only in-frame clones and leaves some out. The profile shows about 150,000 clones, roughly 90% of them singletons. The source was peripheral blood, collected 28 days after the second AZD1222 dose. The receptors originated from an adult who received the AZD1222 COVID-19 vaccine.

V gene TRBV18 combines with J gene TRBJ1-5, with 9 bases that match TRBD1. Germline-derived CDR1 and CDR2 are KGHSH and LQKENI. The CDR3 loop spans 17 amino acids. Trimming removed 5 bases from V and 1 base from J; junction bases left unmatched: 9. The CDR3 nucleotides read TGTGCCAGCTCATTGGACAGGGGAAGATTAAGCAATCAGCCCCAGCATTTT. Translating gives CASSLDRGRLSNQPQHF.

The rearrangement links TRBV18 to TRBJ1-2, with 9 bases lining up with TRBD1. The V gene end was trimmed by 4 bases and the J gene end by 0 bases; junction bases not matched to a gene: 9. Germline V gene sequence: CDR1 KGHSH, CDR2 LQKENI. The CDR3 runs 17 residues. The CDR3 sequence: CASSRTGTGITNYGYTF. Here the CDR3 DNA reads TGTGCCAGCTCACGGACGGGGACAGGGATCACTAACTATGGCTACACCTTC.

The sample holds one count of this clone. The CDR3, as DNA: TGTGCCAGCAGCTTAGACCAGTCTACGACAGGGTCCACCGGGGAGCTGTTTTTT. Translation gives CASSLDQSTTGSTGELFF. J is TRBJ2-2 and V is TRBV11-3; TRBD1 agrees at 7 bases. The V and J ends lost 0 bases and 4 bases, in that order; junction bases with no gene match: 11. Germline CDR1 reads SGHNT; CDR2 reads YENEEA. The CDR3 extends over 18 amino acids.

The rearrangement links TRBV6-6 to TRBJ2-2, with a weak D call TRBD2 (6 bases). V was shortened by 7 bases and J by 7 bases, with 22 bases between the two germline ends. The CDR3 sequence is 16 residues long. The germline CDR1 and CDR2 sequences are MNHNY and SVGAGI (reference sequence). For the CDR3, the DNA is TGTGCCAGCACGCCTGGAAAGCGGGCGGGAAGCGGGGAGCTGTTTTTT. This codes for CASTPGKRAGSGELFF.

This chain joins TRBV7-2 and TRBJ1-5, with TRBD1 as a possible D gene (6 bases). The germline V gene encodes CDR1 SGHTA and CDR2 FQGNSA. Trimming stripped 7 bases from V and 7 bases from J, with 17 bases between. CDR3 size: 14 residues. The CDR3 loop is CASNPQGAGQPQHF. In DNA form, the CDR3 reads TGTGCCAGCAACCCACAGGGTGCAGGCCAGCCCCAGCATTTT.

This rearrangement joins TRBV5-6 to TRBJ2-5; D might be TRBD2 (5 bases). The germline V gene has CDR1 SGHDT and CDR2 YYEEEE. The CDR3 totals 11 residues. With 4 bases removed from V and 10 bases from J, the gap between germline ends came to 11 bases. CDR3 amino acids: CASSQWGDQYF. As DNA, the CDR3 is TGTGCCAGCAGCCAGTGGGGAGACCAGTACTTC. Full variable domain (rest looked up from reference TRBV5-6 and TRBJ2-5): DAGVTQSPTHLIKTRGQQVTLRCSPKSGHDTVSWYQQALGQGPQFIFQYYEEEERQRGNFPDRFSGHQFPNYSSELNVNALLLGDSALYLCASSQWGDQYFGPGTRLLVL.

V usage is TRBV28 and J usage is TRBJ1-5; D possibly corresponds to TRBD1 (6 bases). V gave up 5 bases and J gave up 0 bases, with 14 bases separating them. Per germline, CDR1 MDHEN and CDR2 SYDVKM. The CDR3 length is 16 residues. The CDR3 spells CASSDEGGISNQPQHF. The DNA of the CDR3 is TGTGCCAGCAGTGACGAAGGGGGGATTAGCAATCAGCCCCAGCATTTT.

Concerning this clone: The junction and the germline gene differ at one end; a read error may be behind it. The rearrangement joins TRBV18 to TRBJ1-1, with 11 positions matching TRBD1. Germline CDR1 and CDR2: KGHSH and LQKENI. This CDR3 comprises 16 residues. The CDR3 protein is CASSPQGQGASTEAFF. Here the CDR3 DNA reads TGTGCCAGCTCCCCACAAGGACAGGGGGCCTCCACTGAAGCTTTCTTT.